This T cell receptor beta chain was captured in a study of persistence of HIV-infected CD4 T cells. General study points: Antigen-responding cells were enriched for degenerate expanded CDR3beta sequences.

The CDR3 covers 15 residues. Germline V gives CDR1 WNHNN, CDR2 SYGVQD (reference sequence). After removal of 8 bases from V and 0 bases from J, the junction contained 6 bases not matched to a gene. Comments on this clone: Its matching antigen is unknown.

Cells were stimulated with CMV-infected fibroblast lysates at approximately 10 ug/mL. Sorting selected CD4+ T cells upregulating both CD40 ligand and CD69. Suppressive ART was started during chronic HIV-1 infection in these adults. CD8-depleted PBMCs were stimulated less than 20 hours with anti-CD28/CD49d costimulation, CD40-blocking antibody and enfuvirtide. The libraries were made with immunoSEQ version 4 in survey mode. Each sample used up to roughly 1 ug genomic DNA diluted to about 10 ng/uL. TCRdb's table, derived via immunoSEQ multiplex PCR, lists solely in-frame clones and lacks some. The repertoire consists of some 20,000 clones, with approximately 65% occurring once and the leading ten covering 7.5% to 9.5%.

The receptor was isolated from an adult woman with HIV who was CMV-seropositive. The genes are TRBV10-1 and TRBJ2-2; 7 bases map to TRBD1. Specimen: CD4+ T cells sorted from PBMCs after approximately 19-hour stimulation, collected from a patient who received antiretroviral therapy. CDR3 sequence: CASSGQAANTGELFF. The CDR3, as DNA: TGCGCCAGCTCAGGACAGGCAGCGAACACCGGGGAGCTGTTTTTT.